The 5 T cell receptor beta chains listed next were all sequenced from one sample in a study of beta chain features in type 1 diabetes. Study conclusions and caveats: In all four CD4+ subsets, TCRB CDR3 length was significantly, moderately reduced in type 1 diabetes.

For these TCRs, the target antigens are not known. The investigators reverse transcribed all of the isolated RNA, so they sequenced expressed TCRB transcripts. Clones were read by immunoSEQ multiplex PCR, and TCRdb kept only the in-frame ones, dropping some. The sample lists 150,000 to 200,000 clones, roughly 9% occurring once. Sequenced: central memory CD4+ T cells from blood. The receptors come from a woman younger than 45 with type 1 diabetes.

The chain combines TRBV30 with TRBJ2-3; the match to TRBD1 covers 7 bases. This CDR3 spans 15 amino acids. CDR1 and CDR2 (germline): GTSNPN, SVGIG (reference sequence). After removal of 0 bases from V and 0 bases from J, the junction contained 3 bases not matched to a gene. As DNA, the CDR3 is TGTGCCTGGAGTGTACGGGGACAGAGCACAGATACGCAGTATTTT. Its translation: CAWSVRGQSTDTQYF.

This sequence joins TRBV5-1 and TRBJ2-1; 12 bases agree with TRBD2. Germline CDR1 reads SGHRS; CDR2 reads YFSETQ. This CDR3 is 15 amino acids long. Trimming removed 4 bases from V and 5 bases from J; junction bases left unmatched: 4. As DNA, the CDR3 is TGCGCCAGCAGCCCTTGGACTAGCGGGAACAATGAGCAGTTCTTC. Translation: CASSPWTSGNNEQFF.

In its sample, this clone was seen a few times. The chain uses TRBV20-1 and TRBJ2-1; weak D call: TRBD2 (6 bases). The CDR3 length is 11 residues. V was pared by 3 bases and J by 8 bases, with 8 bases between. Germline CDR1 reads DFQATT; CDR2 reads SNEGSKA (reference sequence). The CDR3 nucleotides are TGCAGTGCTAGCCCGGGGGATGAGCAGTTCTTC. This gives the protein CSASPGDEQFF.

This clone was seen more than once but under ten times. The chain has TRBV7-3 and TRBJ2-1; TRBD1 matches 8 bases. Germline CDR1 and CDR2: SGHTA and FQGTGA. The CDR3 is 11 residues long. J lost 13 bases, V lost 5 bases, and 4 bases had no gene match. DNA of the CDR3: TGTGCCAGCAGCGAAGGACAGGGACAGTTCTTC. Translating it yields CASSEGQGQFF.

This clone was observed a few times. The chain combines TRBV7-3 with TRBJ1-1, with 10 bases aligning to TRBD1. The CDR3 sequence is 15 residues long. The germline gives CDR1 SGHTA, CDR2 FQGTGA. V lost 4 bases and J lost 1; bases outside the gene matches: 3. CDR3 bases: TGTGCCAGCAGCTCGTGGGACAGGGGGAACACTGAAGCTTTCTTT. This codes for CASSSWDRGNTEAFF.